A single sample is the source of the 21 T cell receptor beta chains below, sequenced in a study of T cells in Graves' hyperthyroidism and ophthalmopathy. TCR beta CDR3 regions were amplified from RNA. During a first-round RT-PCR of the TCR CDR3, the HTBI primer set was used. TCRdb re-called the multiplex PCR reads through MiXCR, storing one row per CDR3 protein. The sample lists more than 350,000 distinct CDR3 sequences; approximately 14% were seen once. Material for sequencing was blood. Every receptor here comes from a woman in her sixties with Graves' ophthalmopathy.

There are many counts of this clonotype. The chain combines TRBV12-3 or TRBV12-4 with TRBJ2-5; 11 nucleotides match TRBD1. Trimming took 1 base from V and 5 from J; bases not matched to a gene: 3. The CDR3 has 15 amino acids. The CDR3, as DNA: TGTGCCAGCAGTTTAGGGACAGGGGGCACGGAGACCCAGTACTTC. It is translated as CASSLGTGGTETQYF.

The table lists this clonotype with many counts. J is TRBJ1-1 and V is TRBV4-1; unclear D gene. The CDR3 runs to 15 residues. Between the trimmed V and J ends, which lost 4 bases and 4 bases, there was a span of 16 bases. Germline V gene data show CDR1 as MGHRA and CDR2 as YSYEKL. Here the CDR3 DNA reads TGCGCCAGCAGCCGCTCAGCGACGGGTCCCACTGAAGCTTTCTTT. Amino acid sequence: CASSRSATGPTEAFF.

This clonotype has just a few counts. This chain uses TRBV2 with TRBJ1-5; 8 positions match TRBD1. Per germline, CDR1 SNHLY and CDR2 FYNNEI. The length of the CDR3 is 14 residues. Trimming cost V 4 bases and J 2 bases; bases outside gene matches: 1. The CDR3 nucleotides are TGTGCCAGCAGTGGGGGACAGGGCAATCAGCCCCAGCATTTT. Its translation: CASSGGQGNQPQHF.

This clonotype was observed many times. Written as DNA, the CDR3 is TGTGCCTGGAGTACGGGAGTTGGAAACACCATATATTTT. It codes for CAWSTGVGNTIYF. V is TRBV30 and J is TRBJ1-3; D is unresolved. Germline-derived CDR1 and CDR2 are GTSNPN and SVGIG (reference sequence). Trimming stripped 2 bases from V and 3 bases from J, with 8 bases between. The CDR3 has 13 residues.

At least ten counts were recorded for this clonotype. This sequence joins TRBV11-2 and TRBJ2-1; D is perhaps TRBD1 (6 bases). Germline V gives CDR1 SGHAT, CDR2 FQNNGV. This CDR3 region has 15 residues. Trimming left V 7 bases short and J 6 bases short, with 19 bases between. DNA of the CDR3: TGTGCCAGCACAACAATTCTGACAGGAGCCAATGAGCAGTTCTTC. Translated: CASTTILTGANEQFF. Full variable domain (missing parts from reference TRBV11-2 and TRBJ2-1): EAGVAQSPRYKIIEKRQSVAFWCNPISGHATLYWYQQILGQGPKLLIQFQNNGVVDDSQLPKDRFSAERLKGVDSTLKIQPAKLEDSAVYLCASTTILTGANEQFFGPGTRLTVL.

Ten or more counts support this clonotype. The V and J genes are TRBV11-2 and TRBJ1-6; D uncertain. The germline gives CDR1 SGHAT, CDR2 FQNNGV. Trimming took 5 bases from V and 6 from J, leaving 2 bases between them. CDR3 size: 11 residues. CDR3 sequence: CASSINSPLHF. The CDR3 nucleotides read TGTGCCAGCAGCATTAATTCACCCCTCCACTTT.

This clonotype was picked up many times. The V and J genes are TRBV5-1 and TRBJ2-3; D tentatively reads TRBD1 or TRBD2 (6 bases each). The CDR3 has 16 residues. Per the germline V gene, CDR1 is SGHRS and CDR2 is YFSETQ. V gave up 4 bases and J gave up 3 bases, with 18 bases separating them. The CDR3 DNA reads as TGCGCCAGCAGCCCATGGTCGGGGGCGGCAACAGATACGCAGTATTTT. Translating it yields CASSPWSGAATDTQYF.

This clonotype has at least ten counts. The V call is TRBV28, the J call TRBJ2-1, with 7 bases identical to TRBD1. The CDR3 extends over 14 amino acids. Germline V gives CDR1 MDHEN, CDR2 SYDVKM. The trim removed 7 bases at V and 4 bases at J, leaving 7 bases unmatched. The CDR3 DNA sequence: TGTGCCAGCACCCGGACAGGATCGTACAATGAGCAGTTCTTC. This encodes CASTRTGSYNEQFF.

The CDR3 is CSAKPGLAGGPPKYF. CDR3 in DNA: TGCAGTGCTAAACCGGGACTAGCGGGAGGGCCTCCAAAGTACTTC. The J gene is TRBJ2-5, the V gene TRBV20-1, with 16 bases identical to TRBD2. CDR1 is DFQATT, CDR2 SNEGSKA, per germline (reference sequence). The V segment lost 4 bases and the J segment 12 bases; nucleotides outside the gene matches: 11. The length of the CDR3 is 15 residues.

The V and J genes are TRBV5-4 and TRBJ2-2, with D perhaps matching TRBD2 (6 bases). Trimming took 3 bases from V and 2 from J, leaving 11 bases between them. The CDR3 loop spans 15 amino acids. The germline CDR1 and CDR2 sequences are SGHNT and YYREEE (reference sequence). The CDR3 DNA reads TGTGCCAGCAGCTCCGGGACTCACAACACCGGGGAGCTGTTTTTT. Protein sequence: CASSSGTHNTGELFF.

This clonotype was found many times. V usage is TRBV11-1 and J usage is TRBJ2-1; D might be TRBD2 (6 bases). The CDR3 runs to 16 residues. CDR1 is SGHAT and CDR2 is FQDESV in the germline V gene (reference sequence). V was trimmed by 4 bases and J by 4 bases, leaving 17 bases between them. The CDR3 loop is CASSYRDWAGYNEQFF. In DNA form, the CDR3 reads TGTGCCAGCAGCTACCGGGACTGGGCGGGGTACAATGAGCAGTTCTTC. Complete variable domain (other parts from reference TRBV11-1 and TRBJ2-1): EAEVAQSPRYKITEKSQAVAFWCDPISGHATLYWYRQILGQGPELLVQFQDESVVDDSQLPKDRFSAERLKGVDSTLKIQPAELGDSAMYLCASSYRDWAGYNEQFFGPGTRLTVL.

This clonotype was seen many times. This rearrangement joins TRBV2 to TRBJ2-3; the match to TRBD2 covers 8 bases. The ends lost 6 bases at V and 0 bases at J; junction bases unmatched: 8. CDR1 and CDR2 (germline): SNHLY, FYNNEI. The CDR3 is 16 residues long. CDR3 loop: CASRPLAASSTDTQYF. The CDR3 DNA reads as TGTGCCAGCAGGCCACTAGCGGCCTCTAGCACAGATACGCAGTATTTT.

In its sample, this clonotype was seen many times. The chain combines TRBV28 with TRBJ2-1; D unresolved. Trimming removed 2 bases from V and 1 base from J, with 3 bases in between. The CDR3 is 13 amino acids. Germline CDR1 reads MDHEN; CDR2 reads SYDVKM. DNA for the CDR3: TGTGCCAGCAGTTTAACTTCCTACAATGAGCAGTTCTTC. It codes for CASSLTSYNEQFF.

This clonotype was counted only a few times. This CDR3 is CASSLHRDSTDTQYF. The CDR3 DNA reads as TGTGCCAGCAGTTTACATCGGGATAGCACAGATACGCAGTATTTT. V usage is TRBV28 and J usage is TRBJ2-3, with D possibly TRBD2 on 5 matching bases. The CDR3 length is 15 residues. V was pared by 2 bases and J by 0 bases, with 9 bases between. Germline CDR1 MDHEN, CDR2 SYDVKM.

This clonotype has ten or more counts. The genes are TRBV7-9 and TRBJ2-1; D is possibly TRBD2 (5 bases). The CDR3 is 15 residues long. Germline V gives CDR1 SEHNR, CDR2 FQNEAQ (reference sequence). The V end lost 5 bases, the J end lost 6 bases, and 17 bases lay between the germline ends. CDR3 sequence reads: CASSLIGGRSNEQFF. The DNA of the CDR3 is TGTGCCAGCAGCCTCATTGGAGGACGGAGCAATGAGCAGTTCTTC.

This clonotype was seen at least ten times. This chain joins TRBV15 and TRBJ2-1, with D perhaps being TRBD1 or TRBD2 (5 bases each). Trimming pared 0 bases from V and 7 bases from J, leaving 16 bases between. The CDR3 extends over 16 amino acids. Looked up from germline, CDR1 is LNHNV and CDR2 is YYDKDF (reference sequence). The CDR3 DNA reads as TGTGCCACCAGCAGAGAATTCGGGACCGCAAAAAATGAGCAGTTCTTC. Protein: CATSREFGTAKNEQFF.

The chain employs TRBV20-1 and TRBJ2-5; 10 bases align to TRBD2. The CDR3 has 15 amino acids. V lost 1 base and J lost 4; bases outside the gene matches: 6. CDR1 is DFQATT and CDR2 is SNEGSKA in the germline V gene (reference sequence). CDR3 sequence reads: CSARVPSGSRETQYF. The CDR3 bases are TGCAGTGCTAGAGTTCCTAGCGGGAGCCGAGAGACCCAGTACTTC.

V gene TRBV7-8 combines with J gene TRBJ2-6; no firm D call. CDR3 length: 15 residues. Trimming shortened V by 4 bases and J by 0 bases, and 7 bases separated the two germline ends. The germline CDR1 and CDR2 sequences are SGHVS and FQNEAQ. CDR3 in amino acids: CASSSGVSGANVLTF. DNA of the CDR3: TGTGCCAGCAGCTCAGGAGTCTCTGGGGCCAACGTCCTGACTTTC.

This clonotype showed up many times. V usage is TRBV28 and J usage is TRBJ2-1, with 9 positions matching TRBD2. Germline V gene sequence: CDR1 MDHEN, CDR2 SYDVKM. The CDR3 contains 14 residues. V trimming: 6 bases; J trimming: 7 bases; junction bases outside the gene matches: 7. The CDR3 is CASSGSGRRNEQFF. The DNA of the CDR3 is TGTGCCAGCAGCGGTAGCGGGAGAAGGAATGAGCAGTTCTTC.

The chain recombines TRBV6-2 or TRBV6-3 with TRBJ2-5, with 12 bases matching TRBD2. This CDR3 contains 16 residues. Per germline, CDR1 MNHEY and CDR2 SVGEGT. V trimming: 8 bases; J trimming: 5 bases; junction bases outside the gene matches: 12. The CDR3 nucleotides read TGTGCCAGCGGGCGACGACTAGCGGGAGCCGAGGAGACCCAGTACTTC. Translating gives CASGRRLAGAEETQYF.

In this sample, this clonotype turned up many times. V usage is TRBV29-1 and J usage is TRBJ2-3; D assignment may be TRBD1 or TRBD2 (6 bases each). This CDR3 is 14 amino acids long. V gave up 7 bases and J gave up 5 bases, with 19 bases separating them. Germline V gene data show CDR1 as SQVTM and CDR2 as ANQGSEA. This CDR3 is CSGQGLQGRDTQYF. CDR3 nucleotide sequence: TGCAGCGGCCAGGGACTCCAGGGGAGAGATACGCAGTATTTT.